The entry that follows covers one T cell receptor beta chain sequence. The data were taken from a study of shared clonotypes between healthy human individuals. CDR3 length: 13 residues. CDR1 and CDR2 from the germline V gene are MNHEY and SVGAGI. With 6 bases clipped from V and 2 bases from J, the junction kept 3 bases outside the gene matches. Generated by immunoSEQ multiplex PCR, the TCRdb table keeps only in-frame clones and is missing some. This repertoire shows around 940,000 clones, around three quarters found once; its top ten account for around 1.5%. This receptor was identified in a man aged 18 to 30 in good health. Input material: memory CD4+ T cells sorted from blood. Sample subset: CD45RA-negative fraction. The chain links TRBV6-5 to TRBJ1-2, with 7 bases that match TRBD1. The CDR3 region is CASSRGQNYGYTF. The CDR3 DNA follows: TGTGCCAGCAGCCGGGGACAGAACTATGGCTACACCTTC.